The 18 T cell receptor beta chains below were found in one sample sequenced in a study of blood T cells in healthy people across ages. The authors ran a second PCR of 7 to 11 cycles using a sample-barcoded 5' primer and a J-beta primer mix. TCRdb ran MiXCR on the 5' RACE reads and lists one entry per CDR3 protein. The table shows more than 800,000 distinct CDR3 sequences, with 29% occurring only once. Material for sequencing was blood. These receptor sequences come from a woman of 80 years or more in good health.

As regards this clonotype: Just one base apart from a much larger clone, this may be a read error. The gene calls are TRBV6-2 or TRBV6-3 and TRBJ2-1; perhaps D is TRBD1 or TRBD2 (5 bases each). Trimming removed 4 bases at V and 13 bases at J, with 20 bases between. Germline V CDR1 and CDR2: MNHEY, SVGEGT. The CDR3 loop spans 14 amino acids. The CDR3 DNA reads TGTGCCAGCAGTTGGGGGTCCGTTGGAGAGACCCAGTTCTTC. This codes for CASSWGSVGETQFF.

In its sample, this clonotype was seen many times. The gene calls are TRBV5-1 and TRBJ2-7; 7 positions match TRBD1. V trimming: 0 bases; J trimming: 5 bases; junction bases outside the gene matches: 5. This CDR3 region has 14 residues. CDR1 and CDR2 from the germline V gene are SGHRS and YFSETQ. The CDR3 region has the DNA TGCGCCAGCAGCTTGGACAGGGGCTACAACGAGCAGTACTTC. Its protein product is CASSLDRGYNEQYF.

V is TRBV7-9 and J is TRBJ2-7; 8 bases match TRBD2. The CDR3 sequence is 15 residues long. The germline CDR1 and CDR2 sequences are SEHNR and FQNEAQ (reference sequence). The V gene end was trimmed by 5 bases and the J gene end by 7 bases; junction bases not matched to a gene: 13. The CDR3 DNA reads as TGTGCCAGCAGCCTCAGCGGGGGAGTCCGGAATGAGCAGTACTTC. As protein: CASSLSGGVRNEQYF.

Ten or more counts support this clonotype. This chain uses TRBV7-2 with TRBJ2-3, with D possibly being TRBD2 (7 bases). CDR3 length equals 16 residues. V lost 6 bases and J lost 0, with 16 bases in between. CDR1 SGHTA and CDR2 FQGNSA come from the germline V gene. CDR3: CASRRGGGLSTDTQYF. CDR3 in DNA: TGTGCCAGCAGACGGGGCGGGGGCCTGAGCACAGATACGCAGTATTTT.

At least ten counts were recorded for this clonotype. The chain joins TRBV6-5 to TRBJ1-2; tentatively, D is TRBD1 (5 bases). V lost 6 bases, J lost 6 bases, and 17 bases lay in between. CDR3 length equals 14 residues. Germline lookup yields CDR1 MNHEY and CDR2 SVGAGI. In DNA form, the CDR3 reads TGTGCCAGCAGGGGGGGACGGCAACTGGATGGCTACACCTTC. Its protein product is CASRGGRQLDGYTF.

The rearrangement links TRBV6-2 or TRBV6-3 to TRBJ2-1; the D call may be TRBD1 or TRBD2 (5 bases each). The CDR3 consists of 11 residues. Per the germline V gene, CDR1 is MNHEY and CDR2 is SVGEGT. V lost 7 bases and J lost 13, with 14 bases in between. CDR3 residues: CASTDRDAQFF. The DNA for the CDR3 is TGTGCCAGCACCGACCGGGACGCTCAGTTCTTC.

This clonotype was counted at least ten times. The CDR3: CASSGQVEETQYF. CDR3 sequence (DNA): TGTGCCAGCAGCGGACAGGTAGAAGAGACCCAGTACTTC. This sequence joins TRBV12-3 or TRBV12-4 and TRBJ2-5, with 7 bases that match TRBD1. The V gene end was trimmed by 6 bases and the J gene end by 3 bases; junction bases not matched to a gene: 4. The CDR3 totals 13 residues.

In this sample, this clonotype turned up a few times. This chain uses TRBV7-8 with TRBJ2-3; 16 bases are shared with TRBD2. Germline values: CDR1 SGHVS, CDR2 FQNEAQ. This CDR3 comprises 17 residues. The ends lost 1 base at V and 7 bases at J; junction bases unmatched: 5. The CDR3 DNA is TGTGCCAGCAGCTTAGTCGGGACTAGCGGGGGGGCTTATACGCAGTATTTT. Amino acids: CASSLVGTSGGAYTQYF.

The chain recombines TRBV6-2 or TRBV6-3 with TRBJ2-5, with 9 positions matching TRBD2. The DNA end is a closer match to TRBJ2-7, so the J assignment may be wrong. CDR3 length equals 15 residues. Germline CDR1 reads MNHEY; CDR2 reads SVGEGT. The CDR3 DNA reads as TGTGCCAGCAGAAGTAGCGGGGGAACCGGTCTCGAGCAGTACTTC. Its translation is CASRSSGGTGLEQYF.

About this clonotype itself: Given the absence of the conserved phenylalanine or tryptophan at the CDR3 end, a read error is likely. V gene TRBV28 combines with J gene TRBJ2-5; D may be TRBD1 (5 bases). The DNA matches TRBJ2-7 better at its end, which makes the J call doubtful. Germline CDR1 is MDHEN and CDR2 is SYDVKM. The CDR3 extends over 12 amino acids. The CDR3 reads CASRRQSYEQYC. The CDR3 nucleotides read TGTGCCAGCAGGAGACAGAGCTACGAGCAGTACTGC.

This clonotype came up a few times. This chain uses TRBV6-5 with TRBJ1-1; D remains unclear. Germline V CDR1 and CDR2: MNHEY, SVGAGI. This CDR3 comprises 16 residues. Trimming pared 0 bases from V and 4 bases from J, leaving 15 bases between. CDR3 protein: CASSYSIINPPTEAFF. The DNA of the CDR3 is TGTGCCAGCAGTTACTCGATAATTAACCCGCCCACTGAAGCTTTCTTT.

This clonotype was observed at least ten times. The CDR3 DNA sequence: TGTGCCAGCAGTTATTCGGGTTCAGTTTCCTCATATGGCTACACCTTC. Amino acids: CASSYSGSVSSYGYTF. This sequence joins TRBV6-2 or TRBV6-3 and TRBJ1-2; no clear D gene. CDR1 and CDR2 from the germline V gene are MNHEY and SVGEGT. V lost 3 bases to trimming and J lost 5 bases, with 19 bases between them. CDR3 size: 16 residues.

This clonotype was detected many times. This may stem from a read error, because a much larger clone lies one nucleotide away. The CDR3 DNA follows: TGTGCCAGCAGTTCTAGCGGGGGGGCTAGGGAGCAGTACTTC. It specifies CASSSSGGAREQYF. This chain links TRBV12-3 or TRBV12-4 with TRBJ2-7; TRBD2 matches at 12 bases. The V segment lost 4 bases and the J segment 7 bases; nucleotides outside the gene matches: 5. CDR3 length equals 14 residues.

Regarding this clonotype: This could be a read error, since a much larger clone is one nucleotide away. The chain couples TRBV28 to TRBJ1-2, with D unresolved. Per germline, CDR1 MDHEN and CDR2 SYDVKM. The CDR3 runs 15 residues. The CDR3 loop reads CVSSLYRTANYGYTF. The CDR3 nucleotides are TGTGTCAGCAGTTTATATAGGACCGCTAACTATGGCTACACCTTC.

This chain connects TRBV30 to TRBJ1-2; D gene uncertain. Trimming took off 2 bases at V and 7 bases at J, with 8 bases between the two ends. The germline V gene encodes CDR1 GTSNPN and CDR2 SVGIG (reference sequence). This CDR3 is 11 amino acids long. The CDR3 is CAWSNGVGYTF. DNA for the CDR3: TGTGCCTGGAGTAACGGAGTTGGCTACACCTTC.

This sequence joins TRBV4-1 and TRBJ2-7, with D maybe TRBD2 (5 bases). Germline V CDR1 and CDR2: MGHRA, YSYEKL. Trimming took off 0 bases at V and 3 bases at J, with 12 bases between the two ends. CDR3 length: 15 amino acids. CDR3 region: CASSQEGSSVYEQYF. Written as DNA, the CDR3 is TGCGCCAGCAGCCAAGAAGGGAGCTCAGTCTACGAGCAGTACTTC.

This clonotype turned up a few times. This sequence joins TRBV6-2 or TRBV6-3 and TRBJ1-5; D may be TRBD1 (5 bases). CDR3 length equals 15 residues. The germline V and J ends were trimmed by 4 bases and 9 bases, with 19 bases remaining between them. Germline CDR1 and CDR2: MNHEY and SVGEGT. The CDR3 loop reads CASSSAGQARGPQHF. CDR3 DNA sequence: TGTGCCAGCAGTTCCGCGGGGCAGGCCCGGGGGCCCCAGCATTTT.

The V gene is TRBV5-5, the J gene TRBJ2-1; 7 bases align to TRBD1. Per the germline V gene, CDR1 is SGHKS and CDR2 is YYEKEE (reference sequence). CDR3 length equals 15 residues. The V gene end was trimmed by 0 bases and the J gene end by 3 bases; junction bases not matched to a gene: 3. The CDR3 sequence is CASSLVGTVYNEQFF. DNA for the CDR3: TGTGCCAGCAGCTTGGTAGGGACAGTCTACAATGAGCAGTTCTTC.